This is a list of T cell receptor beta chains from one sample in a study of cytomegalovirus exposure and HLA in healthy donors. Produced via immunoSEQ multiplex PCR; TCRdb's table is partial and in-frame only. The sample comprises around 53,000 clones, 73% of which are singletons, and approximately 2.7% rests with the top ten. The sequenced material came from PBMCs. The receptors originated from a man between 18 and 35 years old in good health and CMV-seronegative. Both conserved end residues are part of each CDR3.

TRBV28	TRBJ1-2	CASTPSPLGYTF
TRBV4-3	TRBJ1-2	CASSQDDRGNYGYTF
TRBV9	TRBJ2-1	CASSPSKSSNEQFF
TRBV10-3	TRBJ2-7	CAITKDRSYEQYF
TRBV20-1	TRBJ1-1	CKGANTEAFF
TRBV18	TRBJ1-1	CASSQYGGMFNTEAFF
TRBV10-3	TRBJ2-1	CAIVDRVKNSYNEQFF
TRBV7-2	TRBJ1-2	CASSLGGQGTAGGYTF
TRBV6-5	TRBJ2-2	CASRIQGGSGELFF
TRBV5-4	TRBJ1-2	CASSLTANYGYTF
TRBV30	TRBJ1-1	CAWLPREVAEAFF
TRBV7-9	TRBJ1-1	CASSSNAGNTEAFF
TRBV28	TRBJ2-7	CASSSRLTPYEQYF
TRBV7-2	TRBJ1-4	CASSFDRGMSEKLFF
TRBV30	TRBJ2-1	CAWSLAVYNEQFF
TRBV7-9	TRBJ2-5	CASRPSGQETQYF
TRBV28	TRBJ2-5	CASSSLAPETQYF
TRBV30	TRBJ1-6	CAWSEGQGNSPLHF
TRBV5-4	TRBJ2-1	CASSTRTSGYNEQFF